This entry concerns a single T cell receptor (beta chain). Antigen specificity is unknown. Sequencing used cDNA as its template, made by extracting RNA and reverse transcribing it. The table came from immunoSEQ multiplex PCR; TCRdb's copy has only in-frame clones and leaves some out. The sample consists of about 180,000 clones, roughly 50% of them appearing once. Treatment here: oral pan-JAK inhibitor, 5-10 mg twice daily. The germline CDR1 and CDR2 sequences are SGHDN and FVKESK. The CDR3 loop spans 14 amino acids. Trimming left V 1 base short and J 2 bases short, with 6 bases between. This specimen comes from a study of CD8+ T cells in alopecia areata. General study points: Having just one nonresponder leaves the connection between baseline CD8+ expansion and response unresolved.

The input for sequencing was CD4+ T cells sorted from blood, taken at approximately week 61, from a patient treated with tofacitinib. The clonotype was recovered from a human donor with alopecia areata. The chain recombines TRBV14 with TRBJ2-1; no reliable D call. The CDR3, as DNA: TGTGCCAGCAGCCAAGTTAGGACCTACAATGAGCAGTTCTTC. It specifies CASSQVRTYNEQFF.